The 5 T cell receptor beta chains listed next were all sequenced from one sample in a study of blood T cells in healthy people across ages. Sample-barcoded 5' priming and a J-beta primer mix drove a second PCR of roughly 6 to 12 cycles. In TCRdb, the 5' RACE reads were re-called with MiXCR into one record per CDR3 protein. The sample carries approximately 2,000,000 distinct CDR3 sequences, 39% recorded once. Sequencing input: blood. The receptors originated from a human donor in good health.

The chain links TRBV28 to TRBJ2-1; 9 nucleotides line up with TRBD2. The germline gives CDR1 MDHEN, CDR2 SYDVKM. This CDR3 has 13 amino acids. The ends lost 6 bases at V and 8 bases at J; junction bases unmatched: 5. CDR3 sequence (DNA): TGTGCCAGCAGGGGCGGGGGGGCCCATGAGCAGTTCTTC. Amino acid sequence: CASRGGGAHEQFF.

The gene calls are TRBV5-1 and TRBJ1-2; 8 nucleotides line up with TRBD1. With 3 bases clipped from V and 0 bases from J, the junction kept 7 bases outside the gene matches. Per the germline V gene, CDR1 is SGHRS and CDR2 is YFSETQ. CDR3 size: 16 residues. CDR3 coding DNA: TGCGCCAGCAGCTCGACCGGGACAGGAGCTAACTATGGCTACACCTTC. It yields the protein CASSSTGTGANYGYTF.

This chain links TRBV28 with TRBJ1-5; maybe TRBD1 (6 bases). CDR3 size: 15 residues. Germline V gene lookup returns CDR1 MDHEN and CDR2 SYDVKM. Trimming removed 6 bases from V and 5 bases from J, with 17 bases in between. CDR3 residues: CASRPNRAYDQPQHF. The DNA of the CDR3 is TGTGCCAGCAGACCTAACAGGGCATACGATCAGCCCCAGCATTTT.

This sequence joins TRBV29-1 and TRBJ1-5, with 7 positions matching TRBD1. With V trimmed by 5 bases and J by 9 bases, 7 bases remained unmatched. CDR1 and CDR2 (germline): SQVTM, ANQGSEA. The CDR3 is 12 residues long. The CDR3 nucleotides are TGCAGCGTTATGACAGGGACCTCGCCCCAGCATTTT. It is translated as CSVMTGTSPQHF.

CDR3 DNA: TGTGCCAGCAGCCTCTTAGCGGCCCGTCTATACAATGAGCAGTTCTTC. Protein: CASSLLAARLYNEQFF. This rearrangement joins TRBV11-2 to TRBJ2-1; possible D gene TRBD2, 6 bases. CDR3 length: 16 amino acids. V was cut by 5 bases and J by 4 bases, with 18 bases left in between. Germline-derived CDR1 and CDR2 are SGHAT and FQNNGV.